Listed here are 2 T cell receptor beta chains from one sample, sequenced in a study of OX40 agonist ivuxolimab in advanced cancers. The data were produced by immunoSEQ multiplex PCR, yet TCRdb's version contains in-frame clones alone and is incomplete. The sample includes 55,000 to 80,000 clones, roughly 87% of them seen just once. The starting material was CD4+ or CD8+ T cells sorted from blood, obtained in a trial of the OX40 agonist ivuxolimab. The receptor source for this set is an adult with an advanced solid tumor such as melanoma, head and neck, liver or kidney cancer.

In DNA form, the CDR3 reads TGTGCCAGCAGTGGGTCAACAGGGGTGAAACTGTTTTTT. It codes for CASSGSTGVKLFF. This chain connects TRBV2 to TRBJ1-4, with TRBD1 identical over 7 bases. Germline-derived CDR1 and CDR2 are SNHLY and FYNNEI. This CDR3 contains 13 residues. Unmatched junction bases numbered 7, after V lost 4 bases and J lost 11 bases.

The chain is built from TRBV7-2 and TRBJ2-7; D might be TRBD2 (6 bases). V lost 2 bases to trimming and J lost 7 bases, with 18 bases between them. This CDR3 has 15 residues. Germline V lookup: CDR1 SGHTA, CDR2 FQGNSA. CDR3 in amino acids: CASSLTQAGPREQYF. The DNA for the CDR3 is TGTGCCAGCAGCTTAACTCAAGCGGGTCCAAGGGAGCAGTACTTC.